This T cell receptor (beta chain) stems from a study of blood T cells in healthy people across ages. Study-wide points: Any conclusive comparison of naive versus antigen-experienced cells was prevented by using unsorted PBMCs. Age advanced and TCR beta diversity per million T cells fell, roughly linearly.

A note on this clonotype: The antigen is not known.

Through a sample-barcoded 5' primer and a J-beta primer mix, a second PCR was run for roughly 6 to 11 cycles. Every sample produced at least 2.5 million CDR3-containing paired-end reads. TCRdb redid the calling of the 5' RACE reads with MiXCR, one entry per CDR3 protein. The sample consists of 1.5 million to 2 million distinct CDR3 sequences, 39% of them appearing once. CDR3 length equals 12 residues. Trimming left V 4 bases short and J 10 bases short, with 11 bases between. Germline V gene sequence: CDR1 SEHNR, CDR2 FQNEAQ (reference sequence). The receptor's source is a human donor in good health. The chain is built from TRBV7-9 and TRBJ2-1, with a possible D match to TRBD1 (6 bases). The sample consisted of blood. The CDR3 bases are TGTGCCAGCAGCTGGACAGACTACGAGCAGTTCTTC. It translates to CASSWTDYEQFF.